The clone carrying this TCR beta chain was seen more than once but under ten times. Repertoires were generated with immunoSEQ multiplex PCR, while TCRdb's copy carries only in-frame clones and drops some. The data hold some 170,000 clones, with approximately 94% observed a single time. V dropped 4 bases and J dropped 0; count of bases not matched to a gene: 8. The CDR3 length is 16 residues. CDR1 and CDR2 from the germline V gene are SGHNT and YYREEE (reference sequence). This sample was taken from a study of control samples from healthy donors and cancer patients. Input material: PBMCs. The rearrangement joins TRBV5-4 to TRBJ1-1, with 8 bases fitting TRBD1. This clonotype was obtained from a man between 60 and 70 years old with colorectal cancer. The CDR3 sequence is CASSIMTGVMNTEAFF. The CDR3 nucleotides are TGTGCCAGCAGCATCATGACAGGGGTCATGAACACTGAAGCTTTCTTT.